These T cell receptor beta chains were read from a single sample in a study of T-cell reconstitution after alpha-beta-depleted transplantation in children. TCRdb re-analysed the PCR reads in MiXCR, keeping a single row per CDR3 protein. Counted here are about 540,000 distinct CDR3 sequences, 18% occurring once; the ten biggest clones make up 3.3%. This sample comprised PBMCs from the stem cell graft donor, obtained from the stem cell graft. The receptors stem from a human donor who donated a stem cell graft to a child with acute lymphoblastic leukemia. The CDR3 runs from the conserved cysteine through the conserved F or W.

j_call | v_call | cdr3_aa
TRBJ2-3 | TRBV10-3 | CAISTGTGVEDTQYF
TRBJ1-1 | TRBV5-8 | CACPPENTEAFF
TRBJ2-7 | TRBV7-9 | CASSPRGGREQYF
TRBJ2-3 | TRBV5-6 | CASSPAGQGDTDTQYF
TRBJ1-5 | TRBV4-1 | CASSQSRNQPQHF
TRBJ1-6 | TRBV18 | CASSPYPYGQDNSPLHF
TRBJ1-5 | TRBV4-1 | CASSQEESPSNQPQHF
TRBJ2-3 | TRBV5-5 | CASSLRDTSSTDTQYF
TRBJ2-7 | TRBV5-1 | CASSLVGTVTYEQYF
TRBJ2-5 | TRBV6-1 | CASLQGTSVWETQYF
TRBJ2-3 | TRBV20-1 | CSARGLAGGADTQYF